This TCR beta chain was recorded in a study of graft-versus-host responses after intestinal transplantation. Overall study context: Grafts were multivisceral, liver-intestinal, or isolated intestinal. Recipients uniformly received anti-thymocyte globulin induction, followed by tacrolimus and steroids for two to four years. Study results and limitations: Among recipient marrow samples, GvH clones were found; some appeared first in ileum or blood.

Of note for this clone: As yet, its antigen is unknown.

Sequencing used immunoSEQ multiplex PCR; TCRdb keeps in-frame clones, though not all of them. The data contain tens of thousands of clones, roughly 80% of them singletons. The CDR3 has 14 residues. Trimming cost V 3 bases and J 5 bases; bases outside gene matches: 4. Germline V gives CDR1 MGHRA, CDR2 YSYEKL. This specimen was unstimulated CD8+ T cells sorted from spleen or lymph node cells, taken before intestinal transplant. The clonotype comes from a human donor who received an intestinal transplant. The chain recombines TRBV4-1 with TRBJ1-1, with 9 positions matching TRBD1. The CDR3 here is CASSQHRGLTEAFF. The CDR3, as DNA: TGCGCCAGCAGCCAGCACAGGGGGCTTACTGAAGCTTTCTTT.